Each of the 22 T cell receptor beta chains below was sequenced from the same sample in a study of T cells after posttransplantation cyclophosphamide. Clones were read by immunoSEQ multiplex PCR, and TCRdb kept only the in-frame ones, dropping some. The repertoire shows about 37,000 clones, none seen only once; the top ten take approximately 6%. The sample consisted of PBMCs. The receptors originated from a man under 40 in good health and a related stem cell transplant donor.

This clone has a count of ten or more. This sequence joins TRBV5-4 and TRBJ1-2, with D maybe TRBD1 (5 bases). The CDR3 consists of 14 residues. Trimming took 0 bases from V and 8 from J, leaving 14 bases between them. The germline V gene has CDR1 SGHNT and CDR2 YYREEE (reference sequence). CDR3 region: CASSLAGTTGGYTF. CDR3 DNA sequence: TGTGCCAGCAGCTTGGCGGGGACTACTGGGGGCTACACCTTC.

The CDR3 DNA reads TGTGCCAGCAGCGATCGACAGGGGGGAGGGAGAACTGAAGCTTTCTTT. It codes for CASSDRQGGGRTEAFF. The chain uses TRBV9 and TRBJ1-1; 9 nucleotides line up with TRBD1. The germline CDR1 and CDR2 sequences are SGDLS and YYNGEE. CDR3 size: 16 residues. V lost 3 bases, J lost 5 bases, and 11 bases stayed unmatched. The full variable domain, completed using reference TRBV9 and TRBJ1-1, is DSGVTQTPKHLITATGQRVTLRCSPRSGDLSVYWYQQSLDQGLQFLIQYYNGEERAKGNILERFSAQQFPDLHSELNLSSLELGDSALYFCASSDRQGGGRTEAFFGQGTRLTVV.

The sample holds many counts of this clone. The V call is TRBV6-5, the J call TRBJ2-7; 10 bases map to TRBD1. This CDR3 has 15 amino acids. Germline loops: CDR1 MNHEY, CDR2 SVGAGI. V lost 6 bases to trimming and J lost 5 bases; unmatched junction nucleotides: 10. The DNA of the CDR3 is TGTGCCAGCAGAGCCCACCGGGACAGGGGTAACGAGCAGTACTTC. This translates into CASRAHRDRGNEQYF.

In this sample, this clone turned up many times. The chain recombines TRBV7-2 with TRBJ2-3; 9 nucleotides line up with TRBD2. CDR1 is SGHTA, CDR2 FQGNSA, per germline. This CDR3 has 15 residues. V was pared by 5 bases and J by 0 bases, with 3 bases of the junction left unmatched. CDR3 sequence: CASSASGESTDTQYF. CDR3 nucleotide sequence: TGTGCCAGCAGCGCTAGCGGGGAAAGCACAGATACGCAGTATTTT.

The chain recombines TRBV29-1 with TRBJ2-7; 7 bases are a match to TRBD1. This CDR3 comprises 11 residues. Per germline, CDR1 SQVTM and CDR2 ANQGSEA. Trimming at V came to 7 bases and at J to 4 bases, leaving 4 bases not matched to a gene. In DNA form, the CDR3 reads TGCAGCGGAATGACAGGGTACGAGCAGTACTTC. Its protein product is CSGMTGYEQYF.

The chain carries TRBV5-1 and TRBJ2-5; the match to TRBD2 covers 12 bases. The CDR3 runs to 16 residues. CDR1 and CDR2 from the germline V gene are SGHRS and YFSETQ. V lost 3 bases and J lost 4; bases outside the gene matches: 7. The CDR3 DNA reads as TGCGCCAGCAGCTGGGGGCCTAGCGGGGGGGCAGAGACCCAGTACTTC. Protein: CASSWGPSGGAETQYF.

There are many counts of this clone. The chain employs TRBV10-3 and TRBJ1-1, with a tentative D call TRBD1 (5 bases). Trimming left V 4 bases short and J 6 bases short, with 18 bases between. From germline, CDR1 is ENHRY and CDR2 SYGVKD. This CDR3 is 15 amino acids long. The DNA for the CDR3 is TGTGCCATCAGTGCCGGAGGGGCCTCAGACGCTGAAGCTTTCTTT. This translates into CAISAGGASDAEAFF.

This clone was picked up many times. The chain is built from TRBV7-8 and TRBJ2-1, with TRBD2 matching 9 bases. CDR1 SGHVS and CDR2 FQNEAQ come from the germline V gene. The J segment lost 5 bases and the V segment lost 5 bases, leaving 7 bases of the junction unmatched. This CDR3 comprises 15 residues. CDR3 nucleotides: TGTGCCAGCAGCCGAAGCGGGGGGAGAAACAATGAGCAGTTCTTC. Its protein product is CASSRSGGRNNEQFF.

This clone was observed at least ten times. The chain couples TRBV7-6 to TRBJ2-5; D unclear. This CDR3 is 12 amino acids long. CDR1 and CDR2 (germline): SGHVS, FNYEAQ. The V and J ends lost 5 bases and 3 bases respectively, with 7 bases between them. The CDR3 nucleotides read TGTGCCAGCAGCCCGAGCGAAGAGACCCAGTACTTC. It encodes CASSPSEETQYF.

This clone was picked up a small number of times. V gene TRBV15 combines with J gene TRBJ2-3; 7 bases agree with TRBD1. J gave up 1 base and V 0 bases, and 7 bases lay outside the gene matches. The CDR3 loop spans 17 amino acids. CDR1 and CDR2 (germline): LNHNV, YYDKDF (reference sequence). CDR3 amino acids: CATSRDPPGQRTDTQYF. CDR3 DNA: TGTGCCACCAGCAGAGATCCGCCGGGACAGCGCACAGATACGCAGTATTTT.

CDR3 loop: CASNQYGTDTQYF. CDR3 sequence (DNA): TGCGCCAGCAACCAGTACGGCACAGATACGCAGTATTTT. The V gene is TRBV5-1, the J gene TRBJ2-3; D is unresolved. This CDR3 spans 13 amino acids. CDR1 and CDR2 (germline): SGHRS, YFSETQ. Trimming pared 6 bases from V and 1 base from J, leaving 9 bases between.

In this sample, this clone turned up many times. The chain has TRBV2 and TRBJ1-5, with D possibly matching TRBD1 (6 bases). The CDR3 spans 15 residues. V lost 5 bases to trimming and J lost 5 bases, with 16 bases between them. CDR1 is SNHLY, CDR2 FYNNEI, per germline. The CDR3 coding sequence is TGTGCCAGCAGTTTTACAGGGAAGTCGGATCAGCCCCAGCATTTT. The encoded protein is CASSFTGKSDQPQHF.

This clone was observed many times. V and J are TRBV6-5 and TRBJ2-7; TRBD1 matches 7 bases. The CDR3 covers 11 residues. V gave up 7 bases and J gave up 3 bases; unmatched junction bases: 0. Germline V gene data show CDR1 as MNHEY and CDR2 as SVGAGI. CDR3 in amino acids: CASTGGYEQYF. The DNA of the CDR3 is TGTGCCAGCACAGGGGGCTACGAGCAGTACTTC.

Many counts were recorded for this clone. The rearrangement joins TRBV2 to TRBJ2-7, with TRBD1 matching 9 bases. J lost 7 bases, V lost 6 bases, and 10 bases had no gene match. CDR3 length equals 14 residues. The germline gives CDR1 SNHLY, CDR2 FYNNEI. CDR3 sequence: CASRTGGVLGEQYF. CDR3 DNA sequence: TGTGCCAGCAGGACAGGGGGGGTACTTGGGGAGCAGTACTTC. The full variable domain, its missing parts supplied by reference TRBV2 and TRBJ2-7, is EPEVTQTPSHQVTQMGQEVILRCVPISNHLYFYWYRQILGQKVEFLVSFYNNEISEKSEIFDDQFSVERPDGSNFTLKIRSTKLEDSAMYFCASRTGGVLGEQYFGPGTRLTVT.

This clone appeared a few times. This sequence joins TRBV7-6 and TRBJ1-6; 10 nucleotides align to TRBD1. CDR3 length: 16 residues. V trimming: 2 bases; J trimming: 5 bases; junction bases outside the gene matches: 3. Germline V gives CDR1 SGHVS, CDR2 FNYEAQ. CDR3 coding DNA: TGTGCCAGCAGCTTACGGGACAGGGGCGATAATTCACCCCTCCACTTT. Protein sequence: CASSLRDRGDNSPLHF. Using reference TRBV7-6 and TRBJ1-6 for the parts outside the CDR3, the full variable domain is GAGVSQSPRYKVTKRGQDVALRCDPISGHVSLYWYRQALGQGPEFLTYFNYEAQQDKSGLPNDRFSAERPEGSISTLTIQRTEQRDSAMYRCASSLRDRGDNSPLHFGNGTRLTVT.

This clone has more than one count but fewer than ten. The chain joins TRBV7-2 to TRBJ2-7, with 10 nucleotides matching TRBD1. CDR1 and CDR2 (germline): SGHTA, FQGNSA. The ends lost 5 bases at V and 4 bases at J; junction bases unmatched: 5. CDR3 size: 14 residues. The CDR3: CASSPGTGAYEQYF. CDR3 in DNA: TGTGCCAGCAGCCCCGGGACAGGGGCATACGAGCAGTACTTC.

This clone was counted at least ten times. This chain uses TRBV5-6 with TRBJ1-1, with a tentative D call TRBD1 (5 bases). There are 14 residues in the CDR3. Germline-derived CDR1 and CDR2 are SGHDT and YYEEEE. Trimming removed 2 bases at V and 6 bases at J, with 14 bases between. CDR3 nucleotide sequence: TGTGCCAGCAGCTTTTGGCATAGGGGCCCTGAAGCTTTCTTT. Translation gives CASSFWHRGPEAFF.

This clone showed up many times. The chain employs TRBV2 and TRBJ1-1; a possible D gene is TRBD1 (5 bases). The CDR3 covers 14 residues. V lost 8 bases and J 1 base, leaving 14 bases between the germline ends. Germline V gene sequence: CDR1 SNHLY, CDR2 FYNNEI. CDR3 loop: CASGGALRNTEAFF. CDR3 nucleotides: TGTGCCAGCGGCGGGGCACTCAGGAACACTGAAGCTTTCTTT.

This clone showed up many times. The chain carries TRBV15 and TRBJ1-4; possibly TRBD1 for D (6 bases). The CDR3 spans 15 residues. The germline V gene has CDR1 LNHNV and CDR2 YYDKDF (reference sequence). Trimming took 1 base from V and 7 from J, leaving 13 bases between them. The DNA for the CDR3 is TGTGCCACCAGCAGAGGTCAGGGGACGAGTGAAAAACTGTTTTTT. It codes for CATSRGQGTSEKLFF. Variable domain in full (rest from reference TRBV15 and TRBJ1-4): DAMVIQNPRYQVTQFGKPVTLSCSQTLNHNVMYWYQQKSSQAPKLLFHYYDKDFNNEADTPDNFQSRRPNTSFCFLDIRSPGLGDTAMYLCATSRGQGTSEKLFFGSGTQLSVL.

This clone appeared many times. The chain carries TRBV2 and TRBJ2-1; 9 bases map to TRBD1. The germline CDR1 and CDR2 sequences are SNHLY and FYNNEI. The V segment lost 6 bases and the J segment 6 bases; nucleotides outside the gene matches: 9. The CDR3 totals 15 residues. The CDR3: CASRGTGIERNEQFF. In DNA, the CDR3 is TGTGCCAGCAGAGGGACAGGGATTGAACGCAATGAGCAGTTCTTC.

This clone was seen more than once but under ten times. The rearrangement links TRBV7-9 to TRBJ2-5; 10 nucleotides agree with TRBD1. Germline loops: CDR1 SEHNR, CDR2 FQNEAQ (reference sequence). V dropped 5 bases and J dropped 5; count of bases not matched to a gene: 8. This CDR3 region has 15 residues. The CDR3 spells CASSQGTGAGETQYF. The CDR3, as DNA: TGTGCCAGCAGCCAGGGGACAGGGGCTGGGGAGACCCAGTACTTC.

This clone was found a few times. This rearrangement joins TRBV18 to TRBJ2-5; the match to TRBD1 covers 8 bases. Germline V gives CDR1 KGHSH, CDR2 LQKENI. V gave up 5 bases and J gave up 4 bases; unmatched junction bases: 6. This CDR3 contains 14 residues. This CDR3 is CASSTRTGRETQYF. The CDR3 nucleotides are TGTGCCAGCTCAACTAGGACAGGGAGAGAGACCCAGTACTTC.